This T cell receptor (beta chain) was captured in a study of blood T cell repertoires in COVID-19. Sequenced by immunoSEQ multiplex PCR; TCRdb stores in-frame clones only, minus some. The data show under 400,000 clones, with about 92% seen just once and 3% to 4.5% held by the top ten. The sample holds one count of this clone. With 1 base removed from V and 0 bases from J, the gap between germline ends came to 10 bases. This CDR3 region has 16 residues. Germline CDR1 reads LGHDT; CDR2 reads YNNKEL (reference sequence). The sequence derives from a woman in her sixties with COVID-19, enrolled during active disease. The rearrangement joins TRBV3-1 (or the pseudogene TRBV3-2) to TRBJ2-1, with D hard to call. The sample consisted of peripheral blood. CDR3 DNA sequence: TGTGCCAGCAGCCAAGTTGGCGGTAGCTCCTACAATGAGCAGTTCTTC. It is translated as CASSQVGGSSYNEQFF.